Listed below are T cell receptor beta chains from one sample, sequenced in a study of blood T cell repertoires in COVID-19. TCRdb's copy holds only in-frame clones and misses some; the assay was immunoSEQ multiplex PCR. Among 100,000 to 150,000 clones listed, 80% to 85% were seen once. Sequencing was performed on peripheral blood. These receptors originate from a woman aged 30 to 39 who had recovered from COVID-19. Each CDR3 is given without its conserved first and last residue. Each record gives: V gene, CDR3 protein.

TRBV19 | ASSIPPTPVRAGELF
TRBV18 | ASSPIVQGTNTEAF
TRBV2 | ASSLGQGGTEAF
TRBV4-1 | ASSHGQGAYEQY
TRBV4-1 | ASSPHRVSPLSYEQY
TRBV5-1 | ASSLRRRTGLAQETQY
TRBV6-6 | ASSLDLLAGGPFVPYEQY
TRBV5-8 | ASSPTPSSYEQY
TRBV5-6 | ASSGRTGSSTDTQY
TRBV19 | ASSTTGANEKLF
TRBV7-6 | ASSPEGTDSTDTQY
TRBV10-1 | ASSGGGSTDTQY
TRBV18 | ASSPQRVREYEQY
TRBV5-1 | ASSQGTANSPLH
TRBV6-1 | ASSEPTGSKSYGYT
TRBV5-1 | ASSLGGPSSYNSPLH
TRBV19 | ASSISGFLTGEDNTEAF
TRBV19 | ASSSGVSNYGYT
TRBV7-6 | ASSLYSGNTIY
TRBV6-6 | ASSYEALATDTQY
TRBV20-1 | SARPGRTQY
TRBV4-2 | ASSQSLAGGPNTQY
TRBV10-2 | ASSPRDIGETQY
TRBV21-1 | ASSKDHGGLSYNEQF
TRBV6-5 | ASSYSVGGPETQY
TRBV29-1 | SVVPTGYEQY
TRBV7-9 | ASSPLALAGAEQY
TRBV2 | ASSGGQTASYEQY
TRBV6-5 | ASSYSRQQPQH
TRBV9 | ASRADREHSPLH
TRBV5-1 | ASSRGTDYGYT
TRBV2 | ASSEAGGEGTSYEQY
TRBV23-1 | ASSPAGGLWHEQY
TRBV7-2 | ASSSQGGTANEKLF
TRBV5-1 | ASSLNRDRDYGYT
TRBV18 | ASSPTGVNTEAF
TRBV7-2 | ASSLMGLAGKKDEQY
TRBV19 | ASSIDPPTANTEAF
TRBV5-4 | ASSLYNEQF
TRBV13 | ASSLERGTPGNTIY
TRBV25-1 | ASSEMEGGSYGYT
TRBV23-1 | ASSPCAGVARKPRQF
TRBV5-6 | ASSFPGDNQPQH
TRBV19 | ASRGKPGQLNTEAF
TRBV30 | AWSVRVDEQF
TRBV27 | ASSLSARGGETQY